The 26 T cell receptor beta chains presented below share a single source sample, sequenced in a study of T cells in women clearing cervical HPV infection (dated by TCRdb to 2016 to 2019). Library construction relied on the immunoSEQ multiplex PCR assay. TCRdb mirrors the immuneACCESS table, restricted to in-frame sequences. Some clones are absent from its copies; in checked studies, under half trace to an unresolved V gene, and the reason for the others is unknown. The sample table holds around 30,000 clones. The top ten hold 7.8% of the sample. The sample taken for sequencing was blood buffy coat. The receptors were gathered from a woman between 18 and 70 years old with a cervical HPV16 infection that either progressed to CIN3+ or cleared (not recorded which).

To note about this clone: The read stops 3 residues short of the end of the CDR3; the missing end is completed from the germline J gene. This sequence joins TRBV2 and TRBJ2-1; 10 bases agree with TRBD2. This CDR3 spans 15 amino acids. Per germline, CDR1 SNHLY and CDR2 FYNNEI. V gave up 5 bases and J gave up 6 bases; unmatched junction bases: 7. This CDR3 is CASSRSSGSPNEQFF. The covered CDR3 bases are TGTGCCAGCAGTCGATCTAGCGGGAGCCCCAATGAG.

As for this clone: The CDR3 goes on 3 residues after the read ends, and that part is filled in from the germline J gene. This chain connects TRBV28 to TRBJ1-2; TRBD1 might be the D (5 bases). Germline-derived CDR1 and CDR2 are MDHEN and SYDVKM. V shed 5 bases and J shed 3 bases, with 7 bases lying between them. This CDR3 spans 12 amino acids. The CDR3 protein is CASSLGDYGYTF. CDR3 DNA, as far as it was read: TGTGCCAGCAGTCTAGGGGACTATGGC.

Notes on this clone: The read terminates 3 residues ahead of where the CDR3 ends, so the germline J gene completes it. The gene calls are TRBV7-9 and TRBJ2-2, with 8 bases fitting TRBD2. The V gene's germline CDR1 is SEHNR and CDR2 FQNEAQ (reference sequence). The junction had 6 bases not matched to a gene; V was cut back by 4 bases and J by 5 bases. The CDR3 has 15 residues. The CDR3 here is CASSSIAGWTGELFF. The covered CDR3 bases are TGTGCCAGCAGCTCAATAGCGGGATGGACCGGGGAG.

As for this clone: The read comes to an end 3 residues before the CDR3 does, leaving the germline J gene to fill in the end. The V and J genes are TRBV4-1 and TRBJ2-3, with 9 nucleotides matching TRBD2. Germline trimming cut 5 bases from V and 4 bases from J; bases unmatched to any gene: 13. The CDR3 covers 17 residues. Germline V gene data show CDR1 as MGHRA and CDR2 as YSYEKL. CDR3 bases read: TGCGCCAGCAGCTATTCTCGGGAGCGGGGGGAAGCAGATACG. Translating it yields CASSYSRERGEADT. The full CDR3 reads CASSYSRERGEADTQYF.

The CDR3 protein is CASSYPGTVRRETQYF. CDR3 bases read: TGTGCCAGCAGTTATCCAGGGACAGTGAGGAGAGAGACC. The rearrangement uses TRBV2 and TRBJ2-5; 7 bases map to TRBD1. Read coverage stops 3 residues before the CDR3 terminus; the germline J gene supplies the remainder. Unmatched junction bases numbered 13, after V lost 5 bases and J lost 4 bases. CDR1 is SNHLY, CDR2 FYNNEI, per germline. This CDR3 comprises 16 residues.

A word on this clone: The missing CDR3 end, 3 residues past where the read stops, is filled in from the germline J gene. J is TRBJ1-1 and V is TRBV10-3; TRBD1 is a possible D gene (6 bases). Germline loops: CDR1 ENHRY, CDR2 SYGVKD. The CDR3 loop spans 12 amino acids. V was cut by 6 bases and J by 4 bases, with 9 bases left in between. The sequenced CDR3 bases are TGTGCCATCAGAACAGGGACCACTGAA. Protein product: CAIRTGTTE. The whole CDR3 protein is CAIRTGTTEAFF.

About this clone itself: The read ends 3 residues shy of where the CDR3 ends; the end is completed using the germline J gene. This chain links TRBV12-3 or TRBV12-4 with TRBJ1-3, with D maybe TRBD1 (5 bases). The CDR3 contains 15 residues. Deletions cut 11 bases from V and 2 bases from J, with 19 bases between. CDR3: CASFREGFTGNTIYF. The CDR3 DNA, read in part, is TGTGCCTCCTTTCGGGAGGGGTTCACTGGAAACACC.

Concerning this clone itself: The missing CDR3 end, 3 residues past where the read stops, is filled in from the germline J gene. The rearrangement joins TRBV19 to TRBJ2-5; TRBD1 matches 9 bases. The CDR3 is 15 residues long. V trimming: 7 bases; J trimming: 1 base; junction bases outside the gene matches: 7. Germline-derived CDR1 and CDR2 are LNHDA and SQIVND (reference sequence). This chain's CDR3 is CASKRTGDGQETQYF. CDR3 DNA, as far as it was read: TGTGCCAGTAAAAGGACAGGGGACGGCCAAGAGACC. The complete variable domain, with remaining parts taken from reference TRBV19 and TRBJ2-5, reads DGGITQSPKYLFRKEGQNVTLSCEQNLNHDAMYWYRQDPGQGLRLIYYSQIVNDFQKGDIAEGYSVSREKKESFPLTVTSAQKNPTAFYLCASKRTGDGQETQYFGPGTRLLVL.

Concerning this clone itself: Read data end 3 residues before the CDR3 end; the end is taken from the germline J gene. The chain recombines TRBV5-1 with TRBJ2-1; 8 nucleotides agree with TRBD1. Per the germline V gene, CDR1 is SGHRS and CDR2 is YFSETQ. The J segment lost 6 bases and the V segment lost 0 bases, leaving 11 bases of the junction unmatched. The CDR3 totals 17 residues. CDR3 amino acids: CASSLGVTGGVGNEQFF. The sequenced CDR3 bases are TGCGCCAGCAGCTTGGGAGTCACAGGGGGTGTGGGCAATGAG. The variable domain in full, with the rest retrieved from reference TRBV5-1 and TRBJ2-1, is KAGVTQTPRYLIKTRGQQVTLSCSPISGHRSVSWYQQTPGQGLQFLFEYFSETQRNKGNFPGRFSGRQFSNSRSEMNVSTLELGDSALYLCASSLGVTGGVGNEQFFGPGTRLTVL.

Turning to this clone: The read falls 3 residues short of the CDR3 end, and the missing part is taken from the germline J gene. The genes are TRBV19 and TRBJ2-3; D unclear. The V gene's germline CDR1 is LNHDA and CDR2 SQIVND (reference sequence). Trimming left V 8 bases short and J 6 bases short, with 18 bases between. The CDR3 is made up of 14 amino acids. CDR3 in amino acids: CASDAPLRSDTQYF. The CDR3 bases that were read are TGTGCCAGTGACGCCCCCTTGCGGTCGGATACG.

Remarks on this clone: The read comes to an end 3 residues before the CDR3 does, leaving the germline J gene to fill in the end. V is TRBV7-9 and J is TRBJ2-7; 8 bases map to TRBD1. Per the germline V gene, CDR1 is SEHNR and CDR2 is FQNEAQ (reference sequence). CDR3 length: 15 residues. Trimming took 2 bases from V and 3 from J; bases not matched to a gene: 6. The CDR3 bases that were read are TGTGCCAGCAGCTTAACGGGACAGGTTGTCTACGAG. It is translated as CASSLTGQVVYE. The whole CDR3 reads CASSLTGQVVYEQYF.

With regard to this clone: With the read ending 3 residues before the CDR3 end, the germline J gene is used to fill in that end. The genes are TRBV28 and TRBJ2-1, with 7 bases identical to TRBD1. From germline, CDR1 is MDHEN and CDR2 SYDVKM. The CDR3 sequence is 15 residues long. The V and J ends lost 4 bases and 6 bases, in that order; junction bases with no gene match: 9. The CDR3 here is CASSSLSRDSNEQFF. The sequenced CDR3 bases are TGTGCCAGCAGTTCTCTGTCCCGGGACAGCAATGAG.

With regard to this clone: The CDR3 goes on 3 residues after the read ends, and that part is filled in from the germline J gene. This sequence joins TRBV19 and TRBJ2-1; 11 positions match TRBD1. This CDR3 has 14 residues. J lost 6 bases, V lost 5 bases, and 3 bases had no gene match. CDR1 and CDR2 from the germline V gene are LNHDA and SQIVND (reference sequence). Partial CDR3 DNA: TGTGCCAGTAGTTCGGGACAGGGGGGCAATGAG. Protein sequence: CASSSGQGGNE. The full CDR3 protein reads CASSSGQGGNEQFF.

The covered CDR3 bases are TGTGCCAGCAGCTTAGCGGGACGGGGGGGCACTGAA. Protein sequence: CASSLAGRGGTE. The whole CDR3 region reads CASSLAGRGGTEAFF. The chain couples TRBV7-9 to TRBJ1-1, with D tentatively TRBD1 (5 bases). The read falls 3 residues short of the CDR3 end, and the missing part is taken from the germline J gene. The V gene lost 0 bases and the J gene lost 4 bases, with 12 bases spanning the gap. The CDR3 is 15 residues long. Germline CDR1 is SEHNR and CDR2 is FQNEAQ (reference sequence). The full variable domain, rest sourced from reference TRBV7-9 and TRBJ1-1, is DTGVSQNPRHKITKRGQNVTFRCDPISEHNRLYWYRQTLGQGPEFLTYFQNEAQLEKSRLLSDRFSAERPKGSFSTLEIQRTEQGDSAMYLCASSLAGRGGTEAFFGQGTRLTVV.

A word on this clone: The missing CDR3 end, 3 residues past where the read stops, is filled in from the germline J gene. The chain carries TRBV30 and TRBJ1-1; the match to TRBD1 covers 7 bases. Germline V gene lookup returns CDR1 GTSNPN and CDR2 SVGIG (reference sequence). Losses at the gene ends were 4 bases for V and 1 base for J; bases not matched to a gene: 0. This CDR3 is built from 12 residues. Incomplete CDR3 DNA: TGTGCCTGGACAGGGGGGAACACTGAA. Protein: CAWTGGNTE. The CDR3 in full is CAWTGGNTEAFF.

As to this clone: The read halts 3 residues ahead of the CDR3 end, with the missing end drawn from the germline J gene. This chain uses TRBV19 with TRBJ1-2; 7 nucleotides agree with TRBD1. This CDR3 is built from 12 residues. Germline V gives CDR1 LNHDA, CDR2 SQIVND (reference sequence). V was pared by 7 bases and J by 5 bases, with 4 bases of the junction left unmatched. Partial CDR3 DNA: TGTGCCAGTATGGGACAGCTGTATGGC. Its protein product is CASMGQLYG. The whole CDR3 protein is CASMGQLYGYTF.

For this clone: The read ends 3 residues shy of where the CDR3 ends; the end is completed using the germline J gene. The V gene is TRBV10-3, the J gene TRBJ2-7; D unresolved. The CDR3 spans 12 residues. Germline V CDR1 and CDR2: ENHRY, SYGVKD. Trimming shortened V by 5 bases and J by 2 bases, and 7 bases separated the two germline ends. CDR3 DNA, as far as it was read: TGTGCCATCAGTTCCCCGGCCTACGAG. Protein product: CAISSPAYE. The complete CDR3 sequence is CAISSPAYEQYF.

Turning to this clone: The read ends 3 residues before the CDR3 terminus; that terminus is restored from the germline J gene. The chain employs TRBV5-4 and TRBJ2-5; D remains ambiguous. Trimming left V 8 bases short and J 4 bases short, with 15 bases between. In germline, CDR1 is SGHNT, CDR2 YYREEE (reference sequence). The CDR3 covers 13 residues. CDR3 amino acids: CASSRQSGETQYF. The CDR3 DNA, read in part, is TGTGCCAGTAGCCGACAATCAGGAGAGACC.

This clone shows up as medium-sized by frequency. Here the CDR3 reads CASSPSLGGLSLNEQFF. The sequenced part of the CDR3 DNA is TGTGCCAGCTCACCATCCCTCGGGGGGCTATCGCTCAATGAG. The chain couples TRBV18 to TRBJ2-1, with D possibly TRBD2 on 7 matching bases. The read finishes 3 residues shy of the CDR3 end, and the germline J gene is used to complete it. The length of the CDR3 is 17 residues. The ends were cut back, 2 bases at V and 6 bases at J, with 20 bases in the middle. The germline V gene encodes CDR1 KGHSH and CDR2 LQKENI.

In regard to this clone: The read terminates 3 residues before the CDR3 end, so the remaining end is supplied by the germline J gene. The chain joins TRBV7-3 to TRBJ1-1; D may be TRBD1 (6 bases). The V and J ends lost 6 bases and 1 base respectively, with 15 bases between them. This CDR3 comprises 15 residues. Germline assignment: CDR1 SGHTA and CDR2 FQGTGA. The DNA read from the CDR3 is TGTGCCAGCAGTACCCAGGGACATTCGAACACTGAA. Its protein product is CASSTQGHSNTE. The full CDR3 protein reads CASSTQGHSNTEAFF.

On this clone: The CDR3 is cut off 3 residues early in the read; its end comes from the germline J gene. The chain combines TRBV28 with TRBJ1-1, with 9 bases lining up with TRBD1. The CDR3 is made up of 13 amino acids. Germline V CDR1 and CDR2: MDHEN, SYDVKM. The CDR3 sequence is CASTASTGGLAFF. CDR3 DNA (partial): TGTGCCAGCACCGCCTCTACAGGGGGCCTA.

With respect to this clone: Sequencing ends 3 residues short of the CDR3 end; the germline J gene provides the rest. V gene TRBV30 combines with J gene TRBJ2-2, with 10 bases fitting TRBD2. There are 16 residues in the CDR3. The ends lost 5 bases at V and 5 bases at J; junction bases unmatched: 11. Looked up from germline, CDR1 is GTSNPN and CDR2 is SVGIG (reference sequence). The CDR3 is CAWQEAGGPETGELFF. The sequenced part of the CDR3 DNA is TGTGCCTGGCAAGAAGCGGGGGGGCCGGAGACCGGGGAG.

A note on this clone: The CDR3 end is not reached by the read, which stops 3 residues before it; the germline J gene fills it in. The gene calls are TRBV20-1 and TRBJ1-5; the match to TRBD1 covers 7 bases. Trimming took 8 bases from V and 0 from J; bases not matched to a gene: 16. The CDR3 consists of 17 residues. Germline loops: CDR1 DFQATT, CDR2 SNEGSKA (reference sequence). The CDR3 bases that were read are TGCAGTCCTGTTTTACCGGGACAGACTAATAGCAATCAGCCC. Translation: CSPVLPGQTNSNQP. The CDR3 in full is CSPVLPGQTNSNQPQHF.

The CDR3 reads CASSLGGLHLNEQFF. CDR3 DNA, as far as it was read: TGTGCCAGCAGCTTAGGCGGACTCCACCTCAATGAG. The V and J genes are TRBV7-8 and TRBJ2-1; possibly TRBD2 for D (5 bases). The DNA ends 3 residues before the CDR3 does, and the rest of the CDR3 is filled in from the germline J gene. The CDR3 sequence is 15 residues long. Trimming pared 1 base from V and 6 bases from J, leaving 13 bases between. Germline loops: CDR1 SGHVS, CDR2 FQNEAQ.

A note on this clone: The observed sequence ends 3 residues before the CDR3 terminus, with the missing tail filled in from the germline J gene. The chain uses TRBV5-1 and TRBJ2-7, with 10 bases identical to TRBD1. The CDR3 consists of 14 residues. J gave up 5 bases and V 4 bases, and 6 bases lay outside the gene matches. Germline CDR1 and CDR2: SGHRS and YFSETQ. CDR3 DNA, as far as it was read: TGCGCCAGCAGCCTCCGGGACAGGGGCCACGAG. Translating it yields CASSLRDRGHE. The entire CDR3 protein is CASSLRDRGHEQYF.

With regard to this clone: The read halts 3 residues ahead of the CDR3 end, with the missing end drawn from the germline J gene. The gene calls are TRBV30 and TRBJ1-1; perhaps TRBD1 as D (6 bases). Germline loops: CDR1 GTSNPN, CDR2 SVGIG (reference sequence). V was shortened by 5 bases and J by 5 bases, with 12 bases between the two germline ends. CDR3 size: 12 residues. The CDR3: CAWLRGGTEAFF. The covered CDR3 bases are TGTGCCTGGCTCAGGGGTGGGACTGAA.